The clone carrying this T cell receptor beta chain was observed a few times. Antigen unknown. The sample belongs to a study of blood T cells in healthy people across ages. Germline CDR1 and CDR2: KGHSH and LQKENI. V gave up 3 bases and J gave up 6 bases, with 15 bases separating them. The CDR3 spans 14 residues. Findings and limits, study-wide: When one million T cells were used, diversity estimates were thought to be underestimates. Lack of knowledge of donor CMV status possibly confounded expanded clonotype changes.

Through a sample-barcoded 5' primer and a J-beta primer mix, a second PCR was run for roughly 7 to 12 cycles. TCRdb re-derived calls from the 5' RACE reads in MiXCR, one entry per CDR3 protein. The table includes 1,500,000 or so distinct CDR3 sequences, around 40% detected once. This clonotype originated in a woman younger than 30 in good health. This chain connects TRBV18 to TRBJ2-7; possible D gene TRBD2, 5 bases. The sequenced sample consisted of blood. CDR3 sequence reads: CASSPGGGNGEQYF. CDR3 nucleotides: TGTGCCAGCTCACCTGGAGGCGGTAACGGCGAGCAGTACTTC. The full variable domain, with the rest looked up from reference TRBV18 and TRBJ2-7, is NAGVMQNPRHLVRRRGQEARLRCSPMKGHSHVYWYRQLPEEGLKFMVYLQKENIIDESGMPKERFSAEFPKEGPSILRIQQVVRGDSAAYFCASSPGGGNGEQYFGPGTRLTVT.